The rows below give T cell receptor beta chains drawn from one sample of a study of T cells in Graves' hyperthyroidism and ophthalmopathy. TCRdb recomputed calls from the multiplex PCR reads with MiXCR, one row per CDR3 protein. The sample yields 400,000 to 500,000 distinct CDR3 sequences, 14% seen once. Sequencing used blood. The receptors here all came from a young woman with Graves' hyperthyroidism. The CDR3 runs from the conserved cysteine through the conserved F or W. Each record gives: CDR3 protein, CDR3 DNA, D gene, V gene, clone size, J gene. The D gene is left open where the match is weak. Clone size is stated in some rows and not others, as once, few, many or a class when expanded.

CASSPVGGEGSQPQHF,TGTGCCAGCAGCCCCGTGGGGGGGGAAGGGAGTCAGCCCCAGCATTTT,NA,TRBV6-2/TRBV6-3,many,TRBJ1-5
CASSFKTGVWEQYF,TGTGCCAGCAGTTTTAAGACAGGGGTCTGGGAGCAGTACTTC,TRBD1,TRBV27,NA,TRBJ2-7
CSAGGRYEQYF,TGCAGTGCCGGGGGGAGGTACGAGCAGTACTTC,TRBD2,TRBV20-1,few,TRBJ2-7
CAWSVPSYKETQYF,TGTGCCTGGAGTGTACCGTCTTACAAAGAGACCCAGTACTTC,NA,TRBV30,many,TRBJ2-5
CASSYSATGGGYGYTF,TGTGCCAGCAGTTACAGCGCTACAGGGGGCGGCTATGGCTACACCTTC,TRBD1,TRBV6-1,many,TRBJ1-2
CASSRTGIHYEQYF,TGTGCCAGCAGCCGGACAGGGATACACTACGAGCAGTACTTC,TRBD1,TRBV2,NA,TRBJ2-7
CASSPPGGRDQPQHF,TGTGCCAGCAGTCCTCCAGGGGGCCGAGATCAGCCCCAGCATTTT,TRBD1,TRBV12-3/TRBV12-4,many,TRBJ1-5
CASSLGLAGRYNEQFF,TGTGCCAGCAGTTTAGGACTAGCGGGAAGGTACAATGAGCAGTTCTTC,TRBD2,TRBV28,many,TRBJ2-1
CASSYPWRTGADTQYF,TGTGCCAGCAGTTACCCCTGGCGGACGGGGGCAGATACGCAGTATTTT,NA,TRBV6-5,few,TRBJ2-3
CASSLLGDSNQPQHF,TGTGCCAGCAGTTTGTTAGGGGATAGCAATCAGCCCCAGCATTTT,NA,TRBV12-3/TRBV12-4,many,TRBJ1-5
CSAPPPLAGWRGSYNEQFF,TGCAGTGCCCCTCCGCCGCTAGCGGGATGGAGGGGCTCCTACAATGAGCAGTTCTTC,TRBD2,TRBV20-1,NA,TRBJ2-1
CASSPTDPGGGGELFF,TGTGCCAGCAGTCCCACGGACCCAGGAGGGGGAGGGGAGCTGTTTTTT,NA,TRBV2,many,TRBJ2-2
CASSYSLGREEQFF,TGTGCCAGCAGTTACTCGCTCGGCCGTGAGGAGCAGTTCTTC,NA,TRBV6-5,many,TRBJ2-1
CASSLETTGELFF,TGTGCCAGCAGCTTAGAAACCACCGGGGAGCTGTTTTTT,NA,TRBV11-3,many,TRBJ2-2
CASSEDPYTGELFF,TGTGCCAGCAGTGAAGACCCGTACACCGGGGAGCTGTTTTTT,NA,TRBV2,NA,TRBJ2-2
CASSPTGDGSSYEQYF,TGTGCCAGCAGCCCCACCGGGGACGGAAGCTCCTACGAGCAGTACTTC,NA,TRBV9,few,TRBJ2-7
CASSLASGTGGEKLFF,TGTGCCAGCAGCTTAGCCTCCGGGACAGGGGGAGAAAAACTGTTTTTT,TRBD1,TRBV5-5,few,TRBJ1-4
CASRISRRESGNTIYF,TGTGCCAGCAGGATATCGAGGAGGGAGAGTGGAAACACCATATATTTT,NA,TRBV11-2,many,TRBJ1-3
CASSSTGPSKTEAFF,TGTGCCAGCAGCTCGACAGGCCCCTCTAAGACTGAAGCTTTCTTT,NA,TRBV7-8,NA,TRBJ1-1
CASSLGGVGETQYF,TGTGCCAGCAGCTTAGGAGGCGTGGGGGAGACCCAGTACTTC,NA,TRBV7-6,NA,TRBJ2-5
CASTKQREQGRGMNTEAFF,TGTGCCAGCACAAAACAGAGGGAGCAGGGGCGCGGTATGAACACTGAAGCTTTCTTT,NA,TRBV7-9,NA,TRBJ1-1
CSVEGWGTDNYGYTF,TGCAGCGTTGAAGGTTGGGGGACAGATAACTATGGCTACACCTTC,TRBD1,TRBV29-1,many,TRBJ1-2
CSARDGESSYNEQFF,TGCAGTGCTAGAGATGGCGAGAGCTCCTACAATGAGCAGTTCTTC,NA,TRBV20-1,few,TRBJ2-1
CASSSPRTGGTDTQYF,TGTGCCAGCAGCTCCCCTCGGACAGGGGGAACAGATACGCAGTATTTT,TRBD1,TRBV9,NA,TRBJ2-3
CASSTIMNTEAFF,TGTGCCAGTAGTACGATAATGAACACTGAAGCTTTCTTT,NA,TRBV19,many,TRBJ1-1
CASSWENYGYTF,TGTGCCAGCAGCTGGGAGAATTATGGCTACACCTTC,NA,TRBV5-6,many,TRBJ1-2
CASSLVQGWTEAFF,TGTGCCAGCAGCTTAGTGCAGGGATGGACTGAAGCTTTCTTT,NA,TRBV7-9,many,TRBJ1-1
CASRTRVDTGELFF,TGTGCCAGTAGGACTAGGGTGGACACCGGGGAGCTGTTTTTT,NA,TRBV19,NA,TRBJ2-2
CASSAGGRWDTEAFF,TGTGCCAGCAGCGCCGGGGGCAGGTGGGACACTGAAGCTTTCTTT,NA,TRBV7-3,few,TRBJ1-1
CASSSYTGLFYEQYF,TGTGCCAGCAGCTCTTACACGGGACTATTCTACGAGCAGTACTTC,TRBD2,TRBV7-8,many,TRBJ2-7
CSAEGPPNSPLHF,TGCAGTGCAGAGGGGCCACCAAATTCACCCCTCCACTTT,NA,TRBV20-1,many,TRBJ1-6
CASTPTGPQLTGELFF,TGTGCCAGCACTCCAACAGGGCCTCAACTCACCGGGGAGCTGTTTTTT,NA,TRBV25-1,many,TRBJ2-2
CATQKTGFQDEQYF,TGTGCCACCCAAAAAACAGGGTTTCAGGACGAGCAGTACTTC,NA,TRBV27,NA,TRBJ2-7
CASRRVAYGYTF,TGTGCCAGCAGGAGGGTGGCCTATGGCTACACCTTC,NA,TRBV12-3/TRBV12-4,many,TRBJ1-2
CASSDARTSGRAVGQYF,TGTGCCAGCAGTGATGCCCGGACTAGCGGGAGGGCCGTCGGGCAGTATTTT,TRBD2,TRBV2,once,TRBJ2-3
CSARDRGGSNPTQYF,TGCAGTGCTAGAGATCGGGGCGGGAGCAATCCAACGCAGTATTTT,TRBD2,TRBV20-1,few,TRBJ2-3
CATRRQGRPNTEAFF,TGTGCCACCCGGAGACAGGGGAGGCCGAACACTGAAGCTTTCTTT,TRBD1,TRBV19,many,TRBJ1-1
CASSVDYVYEQYF,TGTGCCAGCAGTGTGGACTATGTTTACGAGCAGTACTTC,NA,TRBV2,few,TRBJ2-7